Detailed here is one TCR beta chain. Germline CDR1 reads SGHKS; CDR2 reads YYEKEE (reference sequence). V lost 2 bases to trimming and J lost 9 bases, with 6 bases between them. The CDR3 covers 11 residues. Data came from immunoSEQ multiplex PCR; TCRdb stores just in-frame clones and leaves some out. The sample has 2 million to 2.5 million clones, approximately 96% seen once. This sample was included in a study of shared clonotypes between healthy human individuals. This TCR was sampled from a man between 18 and 29 years old in good health. This chain uses TRBV5-5 with TRBJ2-1; D call uncertain. Material for sequencing was naive CD4+ T cells sorted from blood. Noted subset: CD45RA+ positively selected. CDR3 sequence (DNA): TGTGCCAGCAGCTTTGGCGTTGAGCAGTTCTTC. Encoded protein: CASSFGVEQFF. The variable domain in full, with the rest retrieved from reference TRBV5-5 and TRBJ2-1, is DAGVTQSPTHLIKTRGQQVTLRCSPISGHKSVSWYQQVLGQGPQFIFQYYEKEERGRGNFPDRFSARQFPNYSSELNVNALLLGDSALYLCASSFGVEQFFGPGTRLTVL.